Listed below are T cell receptor beta chains from one sample, sequenced in a study of read filtering for tumor transcriptome and immune sequencing. Each CDR3 protein is one row after TCRdb ran MiXCR on the reads. The sample holds approximately 61,000 distinct CDR3 sequences, about 19% seen once. The sequencing sample was made of a population of CD138-negative cells sorted from bone marrow. The receptors come from a donor older than 35 with multiple myeloma. The CDR3 runs from the conserved cysteine through the conserved F or W. Fields, in order: V gene, clone size, D gene, J gene, CDR3 DNA, CDR3 protein. The D gene is left open where the match is weak. Where a row states a size, it is once, few, many or the class of an expanded clone; other rows omit it.

TRBV30	many	TRBD1	TRBJ1-2	TGTGCCTGGAGTGGAGGGGGCCGCTACACCTTC	CAWSGGGRYTF
TRBV7-9	many	TRBD2	TRBJ2-2	TGTGCCAGCAGCTTTACTAGCGGGGTGAACACCGGGGAGCTGTTTTTT	CASSFTSGVNTGELFF
TRBV4-1	many	NA	TRBJ2-2	TGCGCCAGCAGCCAAGGGTCTCCCGGGGAGCTGTTTTTT	CASSQGSPGELFF
TRBV28	many	TRBD1	TRBJ1-5	TGTGCCAGCAGCCATGGACAGGGTAACAATCAGCCCCAGCATTTT	CASSHGQGNNQPQHF
TRBV9	NA	TRBD2	TRBJ2-2	TGTGCCAGCAGCGGGACTAGCGGGGGGGCCGACACCGGGGAGCTGCTTTTT	CASSGTSGGADTGELLF
TRBV7-9	NA	NA	TRBJ2-3	TGTGCCAGCAGCTTAAGGGGCACAACGCAAATTCCTAGCACAGATACGCAGTATTTT	CASSLRGTTQIPSTDTQYF
TRBV7-3	many	NA	TRBJ2-1	TGTGCCAGCAGCTTAACGTTCGCCCAGCGGAACAATGAGCAGTTCTTC	CASSLTFAQRNNEQFF
TRBV9	many	NA	TRBJ1-5	TGTGCCAGCAGCCCCGGAGGGGGTGCGGGCAATCAGCCCCAGCATTTT	CASSPGGGAGNQPQHF
TRBV9	many	NA	TRBJ2-6	TGTGCCAGCAGCGTCCGTTTCTCTGGGGCCAACGTCCTGACTTTC	CASSVRFSGANVLTF
TRBV9	NA	NA	TRBJ2-1	TGTGCCAGCAGCACTGTGGGCGATACTGAGCAGTTCTTC	CASSTVGDTEQFF
TRBV7-9	many	TRBD2	TRBJ2-2	TGTGCCAGCAGCAACCGGGGGACTAGCGGGGCTACTACCGGGGAGCTGTTTTTT	CASSNRGTSGATTGELFF
TRBV20-1	many	NA	TRBJ1-1	TGCAGTGCTAGAGATGCCGGGACCGACCGAGCTGAAGCTTTCTTT	CSARDAGTDRAEAFF
TRBV29-1	many	NA	TRBJ2-5	TGCAGCGTTGAAGGGGCGGGGGAGACCCAGTACTTC	CSVEGAGETQYF
TRBV7-2	few	TRBD2	TRBJ2-1	TGTGCCAGCAGCAAGTGGGCTAGCGGGAGCCCCGAGCAGTTCTTC	CASSKWASGSPEQFF
TRBV10-3	many	NA	TRBJ2-5	TGTGCCATCAGTGGTTTGGGGGGCCAAGAGACCCAGTACTTC	CAISGLGGQETQYF
TRBV3-1	many	NA	TRBJ2-3	TGTGCCAGCAGCCAAGTGACAGATACGCAGTATTTT	CASSQVTDTQYF
TRBV7-3	many	NA	TRBJ2-1	TGTGCCAGCAGCTTACGGGGCAGGGCCAATGAGCAGTTCTTC	CASSLRGRANEQFF
TRBV5-1	few	NA	TRBJ2-3	TGCGCCAGCAGCCAATCTACAGGGCTTCGAACAGATACGCAGTATTTT	CASSQSTGLRTDTQYF
TRBV7-9	many	NA	TRBJ1-4	TGTGCCAGCAGCCCGGGTTGGCAGTATGAAAAACTGTTTTTT	CASSPGWQYEKLFF
TRBV6-6	once	NA	TRBJ2-6	TGTGCCAGCAGCTCTGATTATACGAGCTCTAGGGCCAACGTCCTGACTTTC	CASSSDYTSSRANVLTF
TRBV28	many	NA	TRBJ2-3	TGTGCCAGCAGACGACCCTCTAGGCACACAGATACGCAGTATTTT	CASRRPSRHTDTQYF
TRBV2	many	NA	TRBJ2-5	TGTGCCAGCAAAAAAGAACCGGGATTACAAGAGACCCAGTACTTC	CASKKEPGLQETQYF